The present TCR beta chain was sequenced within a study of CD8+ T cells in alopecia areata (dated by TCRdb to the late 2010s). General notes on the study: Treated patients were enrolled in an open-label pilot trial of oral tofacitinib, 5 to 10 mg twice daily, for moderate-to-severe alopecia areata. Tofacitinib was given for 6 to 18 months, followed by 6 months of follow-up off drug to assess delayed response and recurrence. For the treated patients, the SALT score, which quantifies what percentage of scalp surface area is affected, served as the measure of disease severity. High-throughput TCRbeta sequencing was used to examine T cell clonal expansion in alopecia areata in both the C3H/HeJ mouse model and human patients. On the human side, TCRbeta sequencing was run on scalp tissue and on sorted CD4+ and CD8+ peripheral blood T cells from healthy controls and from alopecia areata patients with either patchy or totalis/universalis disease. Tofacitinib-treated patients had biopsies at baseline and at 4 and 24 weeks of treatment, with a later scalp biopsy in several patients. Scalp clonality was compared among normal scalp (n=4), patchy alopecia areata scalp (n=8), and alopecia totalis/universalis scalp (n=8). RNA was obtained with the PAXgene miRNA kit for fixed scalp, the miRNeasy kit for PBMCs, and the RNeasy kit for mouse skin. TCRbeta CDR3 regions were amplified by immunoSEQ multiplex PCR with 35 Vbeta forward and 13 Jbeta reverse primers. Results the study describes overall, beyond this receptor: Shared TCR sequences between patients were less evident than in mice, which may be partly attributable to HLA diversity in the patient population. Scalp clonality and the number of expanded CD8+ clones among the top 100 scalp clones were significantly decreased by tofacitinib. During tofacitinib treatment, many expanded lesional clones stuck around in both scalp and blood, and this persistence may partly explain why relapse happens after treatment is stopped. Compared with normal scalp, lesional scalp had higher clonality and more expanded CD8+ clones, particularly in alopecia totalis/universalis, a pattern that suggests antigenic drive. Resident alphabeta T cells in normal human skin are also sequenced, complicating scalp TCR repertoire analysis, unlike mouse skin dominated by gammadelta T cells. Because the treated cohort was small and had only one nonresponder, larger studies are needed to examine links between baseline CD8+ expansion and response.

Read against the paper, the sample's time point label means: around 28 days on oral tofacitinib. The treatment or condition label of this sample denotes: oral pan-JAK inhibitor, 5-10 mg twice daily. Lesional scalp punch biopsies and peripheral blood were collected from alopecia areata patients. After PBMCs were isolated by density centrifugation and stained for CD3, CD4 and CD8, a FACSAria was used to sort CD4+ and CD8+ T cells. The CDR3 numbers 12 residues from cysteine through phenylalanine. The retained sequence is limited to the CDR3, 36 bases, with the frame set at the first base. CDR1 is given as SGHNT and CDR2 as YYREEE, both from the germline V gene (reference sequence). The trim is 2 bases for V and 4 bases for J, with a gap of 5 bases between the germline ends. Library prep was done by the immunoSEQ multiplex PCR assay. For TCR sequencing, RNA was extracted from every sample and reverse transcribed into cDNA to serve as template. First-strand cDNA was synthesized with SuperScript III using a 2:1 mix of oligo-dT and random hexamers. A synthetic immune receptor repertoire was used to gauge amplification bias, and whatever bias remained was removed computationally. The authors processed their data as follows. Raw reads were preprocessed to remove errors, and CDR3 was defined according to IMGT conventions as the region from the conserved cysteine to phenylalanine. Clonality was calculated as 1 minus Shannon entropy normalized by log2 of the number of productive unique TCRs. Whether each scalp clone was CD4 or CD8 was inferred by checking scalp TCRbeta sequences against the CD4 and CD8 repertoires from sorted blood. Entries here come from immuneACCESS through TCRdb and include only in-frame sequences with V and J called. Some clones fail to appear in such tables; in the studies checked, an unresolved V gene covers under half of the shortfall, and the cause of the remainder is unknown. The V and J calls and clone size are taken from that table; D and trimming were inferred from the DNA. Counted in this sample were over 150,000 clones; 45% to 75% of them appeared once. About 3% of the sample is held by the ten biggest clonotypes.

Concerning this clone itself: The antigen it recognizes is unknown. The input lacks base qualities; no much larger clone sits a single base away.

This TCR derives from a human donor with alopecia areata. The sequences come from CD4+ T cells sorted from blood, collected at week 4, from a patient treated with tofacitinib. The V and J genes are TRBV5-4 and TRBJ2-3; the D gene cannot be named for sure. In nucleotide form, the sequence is TGTGCCAGCAGCTTATACCCAGATACGCAGTATTTT. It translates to CASSLYPDTQYF.